These T cell receptor beta chains were read from a single sample in a study of CD8 T cells in Susac syndrome. TCRdb used MiXCR to reprocess the immunoSEQ multiplex PCR reads, holding one entry per CDR3 protein. The profile shows approximately 100,000 distinct CDR3 sequences, 92% of them singletons. The specimen sequenced was CD4+ T cells from PBMCs. These receptor sequences come from a human donor in good health. The CDR3 runs from the conserved cysteine through the conserved F or W. A D gene is named only where the DNA matches it firmly. Size tells how often a clone was seen (once, few, many) or the class of an expanded clone, and some rows leave it out.

D	V	size	J	DNA	CDR3
TRBD2	TRBV20-1	once	TRBJ2-5	TGCAGTGCCCGACTAGCGGGGGGGCCGGTAGAGACCCAGTACTTC	CSARLAGGPVETQYF
.	TRBV12-3/TRBV12-4	.	TRBJ1-2	TGTGCCAGCAGTTCCGAGTCGGGGGCCCATGGCTACACCTTC	CASSSESGAHGYTF
.	TRBV20-1	.	TRBJ2-6	TGCAGTGCTAGAGTGATATCGGGAAGTGGGGCCAACGTCCTGACTTTC	CSARVISGSGANVLTF
TRBD1	TRBV19	.	TRBJ2-6	TGTGCCAGTAGTCCGTGGACAGGGGCTGGGGCCAACGTCCTGACTTTC	CASSPWTGAGANVLTF
.	TRBV4-2	few	TRBJ2-7	TGTGCCAGCAGCCAAGAATCGAGGGCCCATAGGAACGAGCAGTACTTC	CASSQESRAHRNEQYF
.	TRBV7-9	.	TRBJ1-2	TGTGCCAGCAGCGCCGACTCCCTGAGCTACACCTTC	CASSADSLSYTF
.	TRBV5-6	.	TRBJ2-1	TGTGCCAGCAGCCTCGGGTGGGGGCACAATGAGCAGTTCTTC	CASSLGWGHNEQFF
.	TRBV12-3/TRBV12-4	.	TRBJ2-2	TGTGCCAGCAGTTTACAGCTTCCGAACACCGGGGAGCTGTTTTTT	CASSLQLPNTGELFF
.	TRBV5-1	.	TRBJ2-1	TGCGCCAGCAGCGCGGGGACCTCGGATTGGGGGGATGAGCAGTTCTTC	CASSAGTSDWGDEQFF
.	TRBV20-1	.	TRBJ2-1	TGCAGTGCTAGCCGGACTACCCATGAGCAGTTCTTC	CSASRTTHEQFF
TRBD2	TRBV20-1	.	TRBJ2-7	TGCAGTGCTAGAGTGCCTAGCGGCTTCTACGAGCAGTACTTC	CSARVPSGFYEQYF
.	TRBV23-1	.	TRBJ1-4	TGCGCCAGCAGTCACCCCGGAACAGGGATGCTCGAAAAACTGTTTTTT	CASSHPGTGMLEKLFF
.	TRBV7-2	.	TRBJ2-2	TGTGCCAGCAGCCCACAGGCGTCGAACACCGGGGAGCTGTTTTTT	CASSPQASNTGELFF
TRBD1	TRBV2	.	TRBJ2-1	TGTGCCAGCAGTGGTCAGGGACAGGGAGGAGATGAGCAGTTCTTC	CASSGQGQGGDEQFF
TRBD2	TRBV7-2	.	TRBJ2-2	TGTGCCAGCAGGAGCGGGAGATCCGGGGAGCTGTTTTTT	CASRSGRSGELFF
TRBD2	TRBV29-1	once	TRBJ2-3	TGCAGCGCCTCCGAGGGGCTAGCGGGGGGTAGCACAGATACGCAGTATTTT	CSASEGLAGGSTDTQYF
.	TRBV24-1	.	TRBJ2-1	TGTGCCACCAGTGATCCAGGGCGGCCTGAGCAGTTCTTC	CATSDPGRPEQFF
.	TRBV4-2	.	TRBJ2-3	TGTGCCAGCAGCCAAGGAGCGGCAGATACGCAGTATTTT	CASSQGAADTQYF
TRBD1	TRBV6-1	.	TRBJ1-1	TGTGCCAGCAGGAGTCAGGAATTGGCAGGGGGCAGAGGCACTGAAGCTTTCTTT	CASRSQELAGGRGTEAFF
.	TRBV3-1	.	TRBJ2-1	TGTGCCAGCAGCCATATCGCTTACAATGAGCAGTTCTTC	CASSHIAYNEQFF
.	TRBV5-4	.	TRBJ2-3	TGTGCCAGCAGCTCCAGGACGGGCACAAATATGCAGTATTTT	CASSSRTGTNMQYF
.	TRBV20-1	once	TRBJ1-5	TGCAGTGCTAGTGGTGGAAGCGGCCAGGGCGGTCAGCCCCAGCATTTT	CSASGGSGQGGQPQHF
.	TRBV3-1	.	TRBJ2-7	TGTGCCAGCAGCCTGGGGACACATACAGCCTACGAGCAGTACTTC	CASSLGTHTAYEQYF
.	TRBV3-1	.	TRBJ2-7	TGTGCCAGCAGCCAAGATGGGAGTTGGGCGAACGAGCAGTACTTC	CASSQDGSWANEQYF
TRBD1	TRBV7-9	.	TRBJ2-1	TGTGCCAGCAGCCTTCTGGGGACAGGGGATGATGAGCAGTTCTTC	CASSLLGTGDDEQFF
.	TRBV7-9	once	TRBJ1-2	TGTGCCAGCAGCTTGGGACCGGCTGAGAACTATGGCTACACCTTC	CASSLGPAENYGYTF
.	TRBV6-2/TRBV6-3	.	TRBJ1-5	TGTGCCAGCAGTTACGTGGCCCTTCGTCAGCCCCAGCATTTT	CASSYVALRQPQHF
.	TRBV7-3	.	TRBJ2-5	TGTGCCAGCAGCTTACAAGGCGGGGGCAAAGGGGAGACCCAGTACTTC	CASSLQGGGKGETQYF
TRBD2	TRBV20-1	.	TRBJ2-7	TGCAGTGCTCGGGGGGAAAGCTACGAGCAGTACTTC	CSARGESYEQYF
.	TRBV5-1	.	TRBJ2-1	TGCGCCAGCAGCTTGACGACGGATGAGCAGTTCTTC	CASSLTTDEQFF
.	TRBV10-3	.	TRBJ2-1	TGTGCCATCAGTGAATGGGGGTATGAGCAGTTCTTC	CAISEWGYEQFF
.	TRBV7-2	.	TRBJ2-5	TGTGCCAGCAGCTTAGTTTGGGGTAGAGAAGAGACCCAGTACTTC	CASSLVWGREETQYF
.	TRBV7-6	.	TRBJ2-5	TGTGCCAGCAGCTTACGGGGTCAAGAGACCCAGTACTTC	CASSLRGQETQYF
.	TRBV5-1	.	TRBJ2-5	TGCGCCAGCAGCTTGGAGTCCAGGCTGCAAGAGACCCAGTACTTC	CASSLESRLQETQYF
.	TRBV7-3	.	TRBJ2-3	TGTGCCAGCAGCTCGATACCCACAGATACGCAGTATTTT	CASSSIPTDTQYF
.	TRBV5-1	.	TRBJ2-1	TGCGCCAGCAGCATCCGCAGGGGCAATGAGCAGTTCTTC	CASSIRRGNEQFF
.	TRBV12-3/TRBV12-4	few	TRBJ1-1	TGTGCCAGCCGGCAGGGGATGAACACTGAAGCTTTCTTT	CASRQGMNTEAFF
TRBD2	TRBV15	.	TRBJ2-1	TGTGCCACCAGCACCCGGACTAGTGGCAATGAGCAGTTCTTC	CATSTRTSGNEQFF
.	TRBV29-1	once	TRBJ2-5	TGCAGCGCCTCCTCAGGGCTAGAGACCCAGTACTTC	CSASSGLETQYF
.	TRBV10-3	.	TRBJ1-2	TGTGCCATCAGTGCGGGAAACTACACCTTC	CAISAGNYTF
.	TRBV29-1	few	TRBJ2-1	TGCAGCGTTGCGGGGAGGCCCACCTACAATGAGCAGTTCTTC	CSVAGRPTYNEQFF
.	TRBV7-2	.	TRBJ2-1	TGTGCCAGCAGCTTAAGGTCGGACCAGGGTTCCTACAATGAGCAGTTCTTC	CASSLRSDQGSYNEQFF
TRBD1	TRBV20-1	.	TRBJ1-2	TGCAGTGCTAGAGTTGAGACAGGGAGAGGCTACACCTTC	CSARVETGRGYTF
.	TRBV3-1	.	TRBJ2-6	TGTGCCAGCAGCGAGACGGGTTCTGGGGCCAACGTCCTGACTTTC	CASSETGSGANVLTF
.	TRBV2	.	TRBJ1-5	TGTGCCAGCAGTGAAGCGCGGGGGAGCAATCAGCCCCAGCATTTT	CASSEARGSNQPQHF
TRBD1	TRBV5-1	.	TRBJ2-7	TGCGCCAGCAGCCCGCTGGGACAGGGGAATTACGAGCAGTACTTC	CASSPLGQGNYEQYF
TRBD2	TRBV6-2/TRBV6-3	.	TRBJ2-7	TGTGCCAGCAGTTACCCCGGGACTAGCGACCACGAGCAGTACTTC	CASSYPGTSDHEQYF
.	TRBV6-6	.	TRBJ2-7	TGTGCCAGCAGGACTAGCTACGAGCAGTACTTC	CASRTSYEQYF
TRBD2	TRBV7-2	.	TRBJ2-5	TGTGCCAGCACGGACAGCGGGAGGGGATCAGAGACCCAGTACTTC	CASTDSGRGSETQYF
.	TRBV30	.	TRBJ2-7	TGTGCCTGGAGTGTAAAGGGAGCTACGGTGCAGTACTTC	CAWSVKGATVQYF
TRBD1	TRBV14	.	TRBJ2-7	TGTGCCAGCAGCCAAAACCAGGGGGCATACGAGCAGTACTTC	CASSQNQGAYEQYF
.	TRBV15	.	TRBJ2-5	TGTGCCACCAGCAAAGCTAGAAGGGAGACCCAGTACTTC	CATSKARRETQYF
.	TRBV5-1	few	TRBJ2-2	TGCGCCAGCAGCCCGCCGCCGGAGAACACCGGGGAGCTGTTTTTT	CASSPPPENTGELFF
.	TRBV7-2	.	TRBJ1-2	TGTGCCAGCAGTTCCTTCGGGGCTAACTATGGCTACACCTTC	CASSSFGANYGYTF
TRBD2	TRBV20-1	.	TRBJ2-5	TGCAGTGCCCCGCGGGGGGACCCGCGCAGGGGGACCCAGTACTTC	CSAPRGDPRRGTQYF
.	TRBV11-2	.	TRBJ2-7	TGTGCCAGCAGCTCCCGGGACTCAGCCTACGAGCAGTACTTC	CASSSRDSAYEQYF
.	TRBV27	.	TRBJ1-2	TGTGCCAGCAGTTTGGGACCTATTAACTATGGCTACACCTTC	CASSLGPINYGYTF